The rows below give T cell receptor beta chains drawn from one sample of a study of shared clonotypes between healthy human individuals. Here immunoSEQ multiplex PCR was the method, and the copy in TCRdb shows in-frame clones only, minus some. The sample lists about 1 million clones, 65% to 80% seen once, with approximately 1.5% in the top ten. What was sequenced was memory CD4+ T cells sorted from blood. These receptors were collected from a man in his late teens or twenties in good health. Each CDR3 is given with its conserved first and last residue. D genes are given only for firm matches. Not all rows give a size; the values are once, few, many and, for expanded clones, a class.

clone_size	v_call	j_call	d_call	cdr3_nt	cdr3_aa
NA	TRBV11-3	TRBJ2-1	TRBD2	TGTGCCAGCAGCCCAGGACTAGGCTCCTACAATGAGCAGTTCTTC	CASSPGLGSYNEQFF
NA	TRBV5-1	TRBJ1-4	NA	TGCGCCAGCAGCTTGGCCCAGGGCCTTTCGGTTAATGAAAAACTGTTTTTT	CASSLAQGLSVNEKLFF
NA	TRBV5-1	TRBJ1-3	NA	TGCGCCAGCAGCTCCGGGATCTCCTCTGGAAACACCATATATTTT	CASSSGISSGNTIYF
NA	TRBV6-6	TRBJ1-4	NA	TGTGCCAGCAGTTACTCGAAGGCGCGGTGGAATGAAAAACTGTTTTTT	CASSYSKARWNEKLFF
NA	TRBV7-8	TRBJ2-3	NA	TGTGCCAGCAGCTTAGCGATAAGCGCCGATAGCACAGATACGCAGTATTTT	CASSLAISADSTDTQYF
NA	TRBV18	TRBJ1-1	TRBD1	TGTGCCAGCTCACCCGGGGGACAGGGTTTGGGTGAAGCTTTCTTT	CASSPGGQGLGEAFF
once	TRBV2	TRBJ2-1	TRBD2	TGTGCCAGCAGTGAAGCGGAAGCGGGGGGCGCTTTAGGGCAGTTCTTC	CASSEAEAGGALGQFF
NA	TRBV9	TRBJ1-1	TRBD1	TGTGCCAGCAGTAGACAGGGGAGCACTGAAGCTTTCTTT	CASSRQGSTEAFF
NA	TRBV7-2	TRBJ2-1	TRBD2	TGTGCCAGCAGCTGGAGCGGGAGGGCCCCTGAGCAGTTCTTC	CASSWSGRAPEQFF
NA	TRBV6-6	TRBJ2-7	NA	TGTGCCAGCAGTTACTCGACTGGTTACTACGAGCAGTACTTC	CASSYSTGYYEQYF
NA	TRBV5-1	TRBJ2-7	NA	TGCGCCAGCAGCACTTCCGGCGGAAACTACGAGCAGTACTTC	CASSTSGGNYEQYF
NA	TRBV6-1	TRBJ2-1	TRBD1	TGTGCCAGCAGTGCGGCCTTCGGACAGGGGGCCCCCAGTGAGCAGTTCTTC	CASSAAFGQGAPSEQFF
NA	TRBV27	TRBJ1-2	NA	TGTGCCAGCAGGCCCTTGGGGGTGAAGGATGGCTACACCTTC	CASRPLGVKDGYTF
NA	TRBV2	TRBJ2-7	NA	TGTGCCAGCGGAACTGGCTCCTACGAGCAGTACTTC	CASGTGSYEQYF
few	TRBV2	TRBJ2-6	TRBD1	TGTGCCAGCAGTGGAGACAGGGCCGGGGCCAACGTCCTGACTTTC	CASSGDRAGANVLTF
few	TRBV10-3	TRBJ2-1	TRBD2	TGTGCCATTTCTAACCTAGCGGGAGAGCAGTTCTTC	CAISNLAGEQFF
NA	TRBV6-5	TRBJ1-1	NA	TGTGCCAGCAGCCACCTGGGTACTGAAGCTTTCTTT	CASSHLGTEAFF
NA	TRBV28	TRBJ1-6	NA	TGTGCCAGCAGTTTCAGTTCCGGGCCTCTTAATAATTCACCCCTCCACTTT	CASSFSSGPLNNSPLHF
once	TRBV11-2	TRBJ2-1	TRBD2	TGTGCCAGCAGCGTTAGCGGGGGCGGCACCTACAATGAGCAGTTCTTC	CASSVSGGGTYNEQFF
NA	TRBV5-1	TRBJ1-5	NA	TGCGCCAGCAGCTGGGGAGTTGGCAATCAGCCCCAGCATTTT	CASSWGVGNQPQHF
NA	TRBV29-1	TRBJ1-4	NA	TGCAGCGGGCAAGATCGGCCTAATGAAAAACTGTTTTTT	CSGQDRPNEKLFF
NA	TRBV6-1	TRBJ2-6	NA	TGTGCTTTAGAGATTTCCTCTGGGGCCAACGTCCTGACTTTC	CALEISSGANVLTF
NA	TRBV10-3	TRBJ2-2	NA	TGTGCCATCAGTCGTGGGTCGAACACCGGGGAGCTGTTTTTT	CAISRGSNTGELFF
few	TRBV6-6	TRBJ2-3	TRBD2	TGTGCCAGCAGTAAACGGACTAGCGGGGGCACAGATACGCAGTATTTT	CASSKRTSGGTDTQYF
few	TRBV7-2	TRBJ1-5	NA	TGTGCCAGCAGCTTACGACAGGGCAATCAGCCCCAGCATTTT	CASSLRQGNQPQHF
NA	TRBV11-2	TRBJ1-3	NA	TGTGCCAGCACCCTTAGTGGTGGACGGTCTTCTGGAAACACCATATATTTT	CASTLSGGRSSGNTIYF
NA	TRBV11-2	TRBJ2-7	NA	TGTGCCAGCAGCTTAGGGCGGGGCTACGAGCAGTACTTC	CASSLGRGYEQYF
many	TRBV19	TRBJ2-6	TRBD1	TGTGCCAGTAGTCACGACAGGGCTGGGGCCAACGTCCTGACTTTC	CASSHDRAGANVLTF
NA	TRBV6-6	TRBJ2-3	NA	TGTGCCAGCAGTTTACAGACAATGGGCACAGATACGCAGTATTTT	CASSLQTMGTDTQYF
NA	TRBV27	TRBJ2-7	TRBD1	TGTGCCAGCAGTTCGGCGGGACAGGGACCCTACGAGCAGTACTTC	CASSSAGQGPYEQYF
NA	TRBV7-9	TRBJ1-1	TRBD1	TGTGCCAGCAGGGTAGGGACAGGGTCTATGAACACTGAAGCTTTCTTT	CASRVGTGSMNTEAFF
NA	TRBV5-1	TRBJ2-7	NA	TGCGCCAGCAGCTTGGAGGGCGGGGTCCCCGACGAGCAGTACTTC	CASSLEGGVPDEQYF
NA	TRBV6-5	TRBJ1-1	TRBD1	TGTGCCAGCAGCTCCAGGACAGGGAGGGTTGAAGCTTTCTTT	CASSSRTGRVEAFF
NA	TRBV19	TRBJ1-5	NA	TGTGCCAGTAGTATGGACGCGACCAATCAGCCCCAGCATTTT	CASSMDATNQPQHF
NA	TRBV5-6	TRBJ1-1	NA	TGTGCCAGCAGTAGGCCGGGAGGGGGTTGGGTTTTGAACACTGAAGCTTTCTTT	CASSRPGGGWVLNTEAFF
NA	TRBV19	TRBJ2-7	NA	TGTGCCAGTAGTATAGGGCGGGGGCGCGGCGAGCAGTACTTC	CASSIGRGRGEQYF
few	TRBV18	TRBJ1-5	NA	TGTGCCAGCTCACCCCAGTCCAATCAGCCCCAGCATTTT	CASSPQSNQPQHF
NA	TRBV6-1	TRBJ2-1	NA	TGTGCCAGCAGTCTGGAGGGGAGCTCCTACAATGAGCAGTTCTTC	CASSLEGSSYNEQFF
NA	TRBV7-7	TRBJ2-1	NA	TGTGCTAGCAGCTTAGGAGGGAGTGGGAGTTATGAGCAGTTCTTC	CASSLGGSGSYEQFF
many	TRBV30	TRBJ2-1	NA	TGTGCCTGGAAGGGCAGCCACCCGGCCAATGAGCAGTTCTTC	CAWKGSHPANEQFF
NA	TRBV20-1	TRBJ1-1	NA	TGCAGGGCCTCCGAAGCTTTCTTT	CRASEAFF
NA	TRBV19	TRBJ1-6	NA	TGTGCCAGTACCCCACTCGGGTATAATTCACCCCTCCACTTT	CASTPLGYNSPLHF
NA	TRBV18	TRBJ2-5	TRBD1	TGTGCCAGCTCACCAAGGGGGCTGGAGACCCAGTACTTC	CASSPRGLETQYF
NA	TRBV6-5	TRBJ2-2	NA	TGTGCCAGCAGTTACTCTTACAACACCGGGGAGCTGTTTTTT	CASSYSYNTGELFF
NA	TRBV4-2	TRBJ1-3	NA	TGTGCCAGCAGCCAAGCAGGGGTAACGTCTGGAAACACCATATATTTT	CASSQAGVTSGNTIYF
NA	TRBV5-1	TRBJ2-1	NA	TGCGCCAGCCGTGGGACAGCGGGATCCTACAATGAGCAGTTCTTC	CASRGTAGSYNEQFF
NA	TRBV28	TRBJ1-1	TRBD1	TGTGCCAGCAGTCATCAAGGAAGGGGACAGAGGAACACTGAAGCTTTCTTT	CASSHQGRGQRNTEAFF
NA	TRBV25-1	TRBJ1-2	TRBD1	TGTGCCAGCAGTCCTACCGGGACAGTTGGCTACACCTTC	CASSPTGTVGYTF
NA	TRBV5-1	TRBJ1-1	NA	TGCGCCAGCAGCGTGGACAGCAACATGAACACTGAAGCTTTCTTT	CASSVDSNMNTEAFF
once	TRBV6-1	TRBJ2-3	NA	TGTGCCAGCAGTGAGACGAGGGTGGGCACAGATACGCAGTATTTT	CASSETRVGTDTQYF
few	TRBV5-1	TRBJ2-2	TRBD2	TGCGCCAGCAGTAGGACTAGCGGGAGGGGGACCGGGGAGCTGTTTTTT	CASSRTSGRGTGELFF
NA	TRBV21-1	TRBJ1-5	NA	TGTGCCAGCAGGAGACATTGCCAGCCCCAGCATTTT	CASRRHCQPQHF
NA	TRBV30	TRBJ2-3	NA	TGTGCCCGGACTCGGCGAACAGGGAACGCAGATACGCAGTATTTT	CARTRRTGNADTQYF
once	TRBV4-1	TRBJ1-1	NA	TGCGCCAGCAGCCAAGGGGGGACCCAAGGGGGTAGGACTGAAGCTTTCTTT	CASSQGGTQGGRTEAFF
NA	TRBV5-6	TRBJ1-2	NA	TGTGCCAGCGGGGTGGGTACAGGGCGCAGCTATGGCTACACCTTC	CASGVGTGRSYGYTF
once	TRBV28	TRBJ2-6	NA	TGTGCCAGCCTTCAACTTGGGGCCAACGTCCTGACTTTC	CASLQLGANVLTF
few	TRBV1	TRBJ2-3	NA	TGCACCAGCAGCCAGCCTAAAAGGACTAGCGGGCGCTCAGATACGCAGTATTTT	CTSSQPKRTSGRSDTQYF
once	TRBV27	TRBJ2-3	TRBD1	TGTGCCAGCAGCCGGGGACAGATACGCGAGGATACGCAGTATTTT	CASSRGQIREDTQYF
NA	TRBV9	TRBJ2-1	NA	TGTGCCAGCAGCGTAGCTGGTGACAATGAGCAGTTCTTC	CASSVAGDNEQFF
NA	TRBV28	TRBJ1-6	TRBD1	TGTGCCACTGGGACAGTTAAGATTAATTCACCCCTCCACTTT	CATGTVKINSPLHF